These T cell receptor beta chains were read from a single sample in a study of patients and donors after allogeneic stem cell transplantation. Via MiXCR, TCRdb re-called the RT-PCR reads, giving one row per CDR3 protein. Of 900,000 to 1,000,000 distinct CDR3 sequences in the sample, more than 15% are singletons; the top ten hold under 6.5%. The sample taken for sequencing was blood, either unsorted or a sorted T cell fraction (not recorded which). The receptors stem from a human donor who was either an allogeneic HSCT recipient or a stem cell or donor lymphocyte infusion donor (not recorded which). It is not recorded whose cells these are; they may come from a transplant donor. CDR3s include the opening cysteine and the closing phenylalanine or tryptophan. The D gene is left open where the match is weak. Expanded clones get a size class; other rows say once, few or many, or leave the size out.

size	J	V	D	DNA	CDR3
NA	TRBJ1-4	TRBV4-1	NA	TGCGCCAGCAGCCACCGGACAGCTAATGAAAAACTGTTTTTT	CASSHRTANEKLFF
NA	TRBJ2-1	TRBV14	NA	TGTGCCAGCAGCCAAGTTCCCTCTGAGCAGTTCTTC	CASSQVPSEQFF
NA	TRBJ1-2	TRBV30	TRBD1	TGTGCCTGGAGTCATGTACAGGGGGAGAGGATCCTCTTC	CAWSHVQGERILF
few	TRBJ2-2	TRBV4-3	TRBD2	TGCGCCAGCAGCCAAGATCTAAGCGGGGGGGCGACCGGGGAGCTGTTTTTT	CASSQDLSGGATGELFF
NA	TRBJ2-2	TRBV6-1	TRBD2	TGTGCCAGCAGACGACGGACTAGCGGGGCTAAAGGGACCGGGGAGCTGTTTTTT	CASRRRTSGAKGTGELFF
NA	TRBJ2-6	TRBV5-1	NA	TGCGCCAGCAGCTTCCGGGGAGGTCCCAGCTCTGGGGCCAACGTCCTGACTTTC	CASSFRGGPSSGANVLTF
few	TRBJ2-3	TRBV7-9	NA	TGTGCCAGCAGCCAACCGAGACTGCGCTCCAGCACAGATACGCAGTATTTT	CASSQPRLRSSTDTQYF
NA	TRBJ2-1	TRBV24-1	NA	TGTGCCACCAGTGATTTGGGGCCTTGGAAAAGCTCCTACAATGAGCAGTTCTTC	CATSDLGPWKSSYNEQFF
NA	TRBJ2-1	TRBV4-1	NA	TGCGCCAGCAGCCAGGGAATTCACAATGAGCAGTTCTTC	CASSQGIHNEQFF
NA	TRBJ2-7	TRBV12-3/TRBV12-4	TRBD2	TGTGCCAGCAGTTTAGCGACTAGCGGGAGGGCCTACGAGCAGTACTTC	CASSLATSGRAYEQYF
few	TRBJ2-5	TRBV15	NA	TGTGCCACCAGCAGAGTCACCAAACAAGAGACCCAGTACTTC	CATSRVTKQETQYF
NA	TRBJ1-6	TRBV20-1	NA	TGCAGTGCTAGACAGGGCCCTCGCAGACGTAATTCACCCCTCCACTTT	CSARQGPRRRNSPLHF
many	TRBJ2-7	TRBV12-3/TRBV12-4	NA	TGTGCCAGCAGCACGATGAACGGGAACTACGAGCAGTACTTC	CASSTMNGNYEQYF
few	TRBJ2-5	TRBV3-1	TRBD2	TGTGCCAGCAGTGATCTAGCGGGAGGTGGTGGGAGAGAGACCCAGTACTTC	CASSDLAGGGGRETQYF
few	TRBJ1-5	TRBV2	TRBD1	TGTGCCAGCAGTGAAGGGCAGGGGGCTTCTCAGCCCCAGCATTTT	CASSEGQGASQPQHF
few	TRBJ1-2	TRBV4-2	NA	TGTGCCAGCAGCCAAGAGCAGTCTGAGCGAAACTATGGCTACACCTTC	CASSQEQSERNYGYTF